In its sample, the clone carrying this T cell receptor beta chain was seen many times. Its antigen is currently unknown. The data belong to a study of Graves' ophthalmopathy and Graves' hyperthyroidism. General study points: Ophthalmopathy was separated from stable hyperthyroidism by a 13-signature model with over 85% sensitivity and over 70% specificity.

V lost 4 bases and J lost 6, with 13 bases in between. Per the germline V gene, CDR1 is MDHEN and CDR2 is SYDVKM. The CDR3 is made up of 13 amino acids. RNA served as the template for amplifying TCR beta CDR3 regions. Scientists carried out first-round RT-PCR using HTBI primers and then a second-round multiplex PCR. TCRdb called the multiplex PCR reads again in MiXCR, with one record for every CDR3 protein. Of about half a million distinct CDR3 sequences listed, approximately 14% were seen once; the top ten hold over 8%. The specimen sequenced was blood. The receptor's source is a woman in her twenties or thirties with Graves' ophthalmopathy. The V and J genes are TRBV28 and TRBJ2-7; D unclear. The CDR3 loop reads CASSSHLLSEQYF. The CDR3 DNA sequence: TGTGCCAGCAGTTCCCACCTCCTGAGCGAGCAGTACTTC.